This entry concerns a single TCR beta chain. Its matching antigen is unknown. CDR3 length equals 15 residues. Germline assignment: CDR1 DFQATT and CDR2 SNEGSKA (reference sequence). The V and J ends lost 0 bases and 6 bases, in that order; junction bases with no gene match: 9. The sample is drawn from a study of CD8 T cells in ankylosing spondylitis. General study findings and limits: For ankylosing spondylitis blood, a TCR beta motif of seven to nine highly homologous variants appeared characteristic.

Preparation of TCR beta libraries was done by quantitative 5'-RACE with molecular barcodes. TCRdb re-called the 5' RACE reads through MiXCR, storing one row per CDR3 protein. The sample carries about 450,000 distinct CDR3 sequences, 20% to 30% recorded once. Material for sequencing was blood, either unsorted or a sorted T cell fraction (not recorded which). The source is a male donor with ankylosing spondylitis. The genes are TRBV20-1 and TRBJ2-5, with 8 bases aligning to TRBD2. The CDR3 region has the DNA TGCAGTGCTAGAGATCCTACTAGCGGAAGGAAGACCCAGTACTTC. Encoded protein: CSARDPTSGRKTQYF.